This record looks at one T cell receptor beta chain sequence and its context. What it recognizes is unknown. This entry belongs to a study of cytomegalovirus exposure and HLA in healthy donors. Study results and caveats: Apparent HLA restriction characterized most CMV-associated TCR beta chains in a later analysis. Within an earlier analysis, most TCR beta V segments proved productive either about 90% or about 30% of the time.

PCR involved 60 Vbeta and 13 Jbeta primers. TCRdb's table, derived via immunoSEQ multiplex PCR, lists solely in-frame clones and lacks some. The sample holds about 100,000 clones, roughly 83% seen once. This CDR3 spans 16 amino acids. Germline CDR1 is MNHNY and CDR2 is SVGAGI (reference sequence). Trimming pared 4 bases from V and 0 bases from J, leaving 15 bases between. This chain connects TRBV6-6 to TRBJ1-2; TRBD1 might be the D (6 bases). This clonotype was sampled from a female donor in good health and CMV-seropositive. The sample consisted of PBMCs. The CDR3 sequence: CASSSRGGAANYGYTF. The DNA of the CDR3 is TGTGCCAGCAGTTCCCGAGGGGGGGCTGCTAACTATGGCTACACCTTC.